This TCR beta chain derives from a study of cytotoxic CD8 clonotypes in ibrutinib-treated CLL. Overall study: Following treatment for a median roughly twelve months, range 6 to 36, response samples were then taken. Productive templates per sample averaged roughly 260,000; productive rearrangements, 94,082.

This CDR3 is built from 17 residues. Losses at the gene ends were 0 bases for V and 7 bases for J; bases not matched to a gene: 10. Germline assignment: CDR1 SGDLS and CDR2 YYNGEE. Investigators sourced about 2 micrograms of genomic DNA from cryopreserved PBMCs for TCR beta libraries. Only in-frame clones appear in the TCRdb table, and some are missing; sequencing was by immunoSEQ multiplex PCR. The sample has some 150,000 clones; roughly three quarters are singletons. This chain connects TRBV9 to TRBJ2-2; 9 bases map to TRBD2. The sequence was collected from a human donor with chronic lymphocytic leukemia. Sequenced material: PBMCs, taken after 24 months of ibrutinib treatment. The CDR3 reads CASSVGLAGAVGGELFF. CDR3 DNA: TGTGCCAGCAGCGTAGGGTTAGCGGGAGCCGTGGGCGGGGAGCTGTTTTTT.